This T cell receptor beta chain was identified in a study of cytomegalovirus exposure and HLA in healthy donors. The wider study: Researchers found that approximately 85% of a few hundred genotyped donors fell within the Caucasian-associated ancestry cluster. Study outcomes and limitations: A later analysis by the authors found several of the most significant clusters apparently linked to common viral pathogens. Three CMV-associated chains were confirmed in vitro to be specific for CMV antigens.

Worth noting for this clone: Its matching antigen is unknown.

Vbeta (60) and Jbeta (13) primers were used in the PCR. Profiling relied on immunoSEQ multiplex PCR, and the TCRdb table lists in-frame clones only, not all of them. The table includes some 180,000 clones, around 85% detected once. The CDR3 contains 14 residues. V was clipped by 5 bases and J by 6 bases; unmatched bases: 6. Germline V CDR1 and CDR2: SGHVS, FQNEAQ. Sequences were obtained from PBMCs. This clonotype was sampled from a male donor in good health and CMV-seronegative. This chain connects TRBV7-8 to TRBJ2-2; 7 nucleotides line up with TRBD2. CDR3 in DNA: TGTGCCAGCAGCCGGGACTACAGCGCCGGGGAGCTGTTTTTT. Translation gives CASSRDYSAGELFF.